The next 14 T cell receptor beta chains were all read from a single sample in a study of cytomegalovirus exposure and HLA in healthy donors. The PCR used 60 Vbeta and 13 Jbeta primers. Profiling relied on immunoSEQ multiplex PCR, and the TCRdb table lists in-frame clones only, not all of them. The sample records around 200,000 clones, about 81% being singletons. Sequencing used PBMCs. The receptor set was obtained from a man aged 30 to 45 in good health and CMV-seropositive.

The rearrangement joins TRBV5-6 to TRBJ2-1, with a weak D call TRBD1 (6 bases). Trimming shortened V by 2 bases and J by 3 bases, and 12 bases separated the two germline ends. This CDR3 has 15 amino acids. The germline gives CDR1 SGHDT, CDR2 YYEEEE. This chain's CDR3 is CASSFRAGDYNEQFF. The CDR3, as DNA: TGTGCCAGCAGCTTTCGGGCAGGGGACTACAATGAGCAGTTCTTC.

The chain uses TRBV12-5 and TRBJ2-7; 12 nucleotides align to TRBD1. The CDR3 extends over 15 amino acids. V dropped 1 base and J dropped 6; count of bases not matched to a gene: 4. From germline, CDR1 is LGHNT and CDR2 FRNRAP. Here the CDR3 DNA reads TGTGCTAGTGGTTTGGCACCGGGACAGGGGGCCGAGCAGTACTTC. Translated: CASGLAPGQGAEQYF.

The DNA of the CDR3 is TGTGCCGAGGGACAGGGCTATGGCTACACCTTC. Translation: CAEGQGYGYTF. This chain links TRBV2 with TRBJ1-2; 9 bases fit TRBD1. CDR1 is SNHLY and CDR2 is FYNNEI in the germline V gene. V gave up 11 bases and J gave up 4 bases; unmatched junction bases: 2. The CDR3 is made up of 11 amino acids.

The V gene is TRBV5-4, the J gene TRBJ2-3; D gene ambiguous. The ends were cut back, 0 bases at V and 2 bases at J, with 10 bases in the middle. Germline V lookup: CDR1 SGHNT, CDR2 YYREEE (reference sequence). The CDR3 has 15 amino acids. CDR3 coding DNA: TGTGCCAGCAGCTTGGACCAAAGAGCCACAGATACGCAGTATTTT. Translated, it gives CASSLDQRATDTQYF.

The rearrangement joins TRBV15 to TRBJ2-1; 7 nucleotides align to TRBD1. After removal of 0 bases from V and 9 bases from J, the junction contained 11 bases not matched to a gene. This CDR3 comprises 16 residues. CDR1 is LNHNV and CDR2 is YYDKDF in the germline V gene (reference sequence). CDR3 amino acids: CATSREGTVDNGEQFF. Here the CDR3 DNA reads TGTGCCACCAGCAGAGAAGGGACAGTGGACAACGGTGAGCAGTTCTTC.

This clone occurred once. DNA for the CDR3: TGTGCCAGCAGCTTGAAAACTAGCGGTAGCACAGATACGCAGTATTTT. It specifies CASSLKTSGSTDTQYF. This sequence joins TRBV5-4 and TRBJ2-3; 8 positions agree with TRBD2. Germline CDR1 and CDR2: SGHNT and YYREEE (reference sequence). Losses at the gene ends were 1 base for V and 0 bases for J; bases not matched to a gene: 4. This CDR3 has 16 residues.

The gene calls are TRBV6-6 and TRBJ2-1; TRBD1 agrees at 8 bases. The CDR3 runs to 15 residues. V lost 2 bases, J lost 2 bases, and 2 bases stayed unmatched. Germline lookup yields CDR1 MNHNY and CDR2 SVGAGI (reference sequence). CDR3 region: CASSYGQGTYNEQFF. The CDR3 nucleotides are TGTGCCAGCAGTTACGGACAGGGCACCTACAATGAGCAGTTCTTC.

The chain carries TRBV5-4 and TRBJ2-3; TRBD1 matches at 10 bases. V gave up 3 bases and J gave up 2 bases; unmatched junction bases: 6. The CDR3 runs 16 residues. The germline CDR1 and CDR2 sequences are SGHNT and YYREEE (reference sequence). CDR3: CASSYGGTGATDTQYF. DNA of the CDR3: TGTGCCAGCAGCTATGGGGGGACAGGGGCCACAGATACGCAGTATTTT.

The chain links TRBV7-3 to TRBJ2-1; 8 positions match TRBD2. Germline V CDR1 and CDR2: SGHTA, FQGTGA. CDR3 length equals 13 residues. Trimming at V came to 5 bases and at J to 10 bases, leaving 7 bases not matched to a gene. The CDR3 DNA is TGTGCCAGCAGCACCGGGGGGGCGCGGGAGCAGTTCTTC. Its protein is CASSTGGAREQFF.

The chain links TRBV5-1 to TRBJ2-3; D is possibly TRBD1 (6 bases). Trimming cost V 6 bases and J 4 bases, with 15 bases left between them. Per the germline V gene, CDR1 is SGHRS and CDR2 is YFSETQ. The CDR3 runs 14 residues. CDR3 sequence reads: CASNSTGKADTQYF. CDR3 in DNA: TGCGCCAGCAATAGTACAGGGAAGGCAGATACGCAGTATTTT.

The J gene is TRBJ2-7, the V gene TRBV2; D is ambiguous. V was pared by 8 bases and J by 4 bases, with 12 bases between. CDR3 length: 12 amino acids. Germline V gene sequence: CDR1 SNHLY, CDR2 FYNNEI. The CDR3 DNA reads TGTGCCAGCGGAGTGAGTGGGTACGAGCAGTACTTC. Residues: CASGVSGYEQYF.

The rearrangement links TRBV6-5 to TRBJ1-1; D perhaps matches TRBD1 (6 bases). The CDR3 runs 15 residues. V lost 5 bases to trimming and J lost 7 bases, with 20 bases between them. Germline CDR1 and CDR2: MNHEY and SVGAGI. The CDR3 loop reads CASSPQGLGGLEAFF. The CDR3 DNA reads TGTGCCAGCAGTCCCCAAGGACTCGGGGGGCTTGAAGCTTTCTTT.

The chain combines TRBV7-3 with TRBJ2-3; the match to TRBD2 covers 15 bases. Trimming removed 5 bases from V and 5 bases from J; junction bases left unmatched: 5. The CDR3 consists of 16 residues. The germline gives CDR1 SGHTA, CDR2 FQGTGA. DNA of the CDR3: TGTGCCAGCAGCCCGGGACTAGCGGGGGGCAGAGATACGCAGTATTTT. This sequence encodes CASSPGLAGGRDTQYF. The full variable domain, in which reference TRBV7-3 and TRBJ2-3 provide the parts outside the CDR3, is GAGVSQTPSNKVTEKGKYVELRCDPISGHTALYWYRQSLGQGPEFLIYFQGTGAADDSGLPNDRFFAVRPEGSVSTLKIQRTERGDSAVYLCASSPGLAGGRDTQYFGPGTRLTVL.

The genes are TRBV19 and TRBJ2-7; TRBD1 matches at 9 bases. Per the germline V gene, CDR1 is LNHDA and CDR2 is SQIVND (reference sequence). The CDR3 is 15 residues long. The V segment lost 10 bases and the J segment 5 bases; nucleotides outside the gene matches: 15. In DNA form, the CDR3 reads TGTGCCACCCACTCAGTGGGACAGGGCCCCAACGAGCAGTACTTC. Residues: CATHSVGQGPNEQYF.